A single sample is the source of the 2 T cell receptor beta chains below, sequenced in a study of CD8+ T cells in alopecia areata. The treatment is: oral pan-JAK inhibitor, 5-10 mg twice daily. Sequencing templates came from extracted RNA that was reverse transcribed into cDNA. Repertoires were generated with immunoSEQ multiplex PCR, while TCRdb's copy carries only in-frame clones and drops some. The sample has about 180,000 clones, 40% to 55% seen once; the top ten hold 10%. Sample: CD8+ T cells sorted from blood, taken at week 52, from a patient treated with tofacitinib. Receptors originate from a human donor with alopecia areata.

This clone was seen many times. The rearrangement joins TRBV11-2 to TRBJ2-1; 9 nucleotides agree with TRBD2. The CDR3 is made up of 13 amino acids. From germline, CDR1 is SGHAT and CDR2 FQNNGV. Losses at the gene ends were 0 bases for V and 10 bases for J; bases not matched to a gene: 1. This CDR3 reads CASSLDLAGEQFF. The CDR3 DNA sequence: TGTGCCAGCAGCTTAGATCTAGCGGGGGAGCAGTTCTTC.

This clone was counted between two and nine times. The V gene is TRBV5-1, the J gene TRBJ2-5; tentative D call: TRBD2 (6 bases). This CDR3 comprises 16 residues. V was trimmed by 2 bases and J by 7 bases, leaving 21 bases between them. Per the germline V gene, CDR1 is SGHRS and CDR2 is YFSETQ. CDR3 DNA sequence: TGCGCCAGCAGCTTTTTCGAGGGAGGACCTGGTTGGACCCAGTACTTC. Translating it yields CASSFFEGGPGWTQYF.